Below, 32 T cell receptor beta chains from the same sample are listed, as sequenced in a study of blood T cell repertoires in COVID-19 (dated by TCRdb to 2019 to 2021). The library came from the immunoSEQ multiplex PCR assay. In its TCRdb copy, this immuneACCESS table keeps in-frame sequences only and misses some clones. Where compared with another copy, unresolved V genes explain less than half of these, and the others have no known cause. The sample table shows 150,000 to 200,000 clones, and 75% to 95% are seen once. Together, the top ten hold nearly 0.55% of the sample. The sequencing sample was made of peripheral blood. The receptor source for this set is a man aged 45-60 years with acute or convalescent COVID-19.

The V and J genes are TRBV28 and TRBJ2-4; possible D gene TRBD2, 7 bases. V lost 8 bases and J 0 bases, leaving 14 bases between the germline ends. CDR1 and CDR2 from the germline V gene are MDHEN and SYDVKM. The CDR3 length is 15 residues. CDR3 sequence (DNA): TGTGCCAGCTGTCGGAGGGGGGGAGCCAAAAACATTCAGTACTTC. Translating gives CASCRRGGAKNIQYF.

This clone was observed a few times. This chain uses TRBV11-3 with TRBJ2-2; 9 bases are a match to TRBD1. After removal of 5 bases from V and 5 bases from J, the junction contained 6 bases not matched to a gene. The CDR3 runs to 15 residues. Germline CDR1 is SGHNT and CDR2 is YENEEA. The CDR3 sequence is CASSKGQGRTGELFF. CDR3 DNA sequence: TGTGCCAGCAGCAAGGGACAGGGAAGGACCGGGGAGCTGTTTTTT.

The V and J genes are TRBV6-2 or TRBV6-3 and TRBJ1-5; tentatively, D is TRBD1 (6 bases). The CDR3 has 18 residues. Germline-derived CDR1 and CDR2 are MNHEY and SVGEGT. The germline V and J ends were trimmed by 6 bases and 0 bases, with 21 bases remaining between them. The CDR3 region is CASSATGILSYSNQPQHF. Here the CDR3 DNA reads TGTGCCAGCAGCGCTACAGGGATCCTAAGTTATAGCAATCAGCCCCAGCATTTT.

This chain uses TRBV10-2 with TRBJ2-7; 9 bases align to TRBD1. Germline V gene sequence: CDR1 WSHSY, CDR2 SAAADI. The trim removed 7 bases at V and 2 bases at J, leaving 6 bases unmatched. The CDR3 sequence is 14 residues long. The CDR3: CASMGTGTTYEQYF. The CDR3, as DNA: TGCGCCAGCATGGGGACAGGGACAACCTACGAGCAGTACTTC.

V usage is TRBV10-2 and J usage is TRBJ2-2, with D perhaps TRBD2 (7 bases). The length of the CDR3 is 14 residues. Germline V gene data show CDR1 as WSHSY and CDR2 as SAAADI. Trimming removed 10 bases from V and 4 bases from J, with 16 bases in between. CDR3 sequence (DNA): TGCGCCACAGGGGTAGCGGGTGGCACCGGGGAGCTGTTTTTT. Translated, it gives CATGVAGGTGELFF.

The CDR3: CASSIVWGTSGDEQFF. Here the CDR3 DNA reads TGTGCCAGTAGTATAGTCTGGGGGACTAGTGGGGATGAGCAGTTCTTC. The V gene is TRBV19, the J gene TRBJ2-1, with TRBD2 identical over 8 bases. This CDR3 comprises 16 residues. The V gene end was trimmed by 1 base and the J gene end by 8 bases; junction bases not matched to a gene: 10. From germline, CDR1 is LNHDA and CDR2 SQIVND (reference sequence).

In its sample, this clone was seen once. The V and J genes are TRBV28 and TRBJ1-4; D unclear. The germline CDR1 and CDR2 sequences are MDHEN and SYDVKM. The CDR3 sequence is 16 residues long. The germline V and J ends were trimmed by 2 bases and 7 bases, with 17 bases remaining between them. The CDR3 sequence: CASSLKFRVIGEKLFF. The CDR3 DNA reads TGTGCCAGCAGTTTAAAGTTCCGGGTGATCGGTGAAAAACTGTTTTTT. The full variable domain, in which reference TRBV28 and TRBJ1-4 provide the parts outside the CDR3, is DVKVTQSSRYLVKRTGEKVFLECVQDMDHENMFWYRQDPGLGLRLIYFSYDVKMKEKGDIPEGYSVSREKKERFSLILESASTNQTSMYLCASSLKFRVIGEKLFFGSGTQLSVL.

CDR3 DNA: TGTGCCAGTAAGACCAGGGATACAACTAATGAAAAACTGTTTTTT. It translates to CASKTRDTTNEKLFF. The chain combines TRBV19 with TRBJ1-4; perhaps TRBD1 as D (5 bases). Trimming removed 7 bases at V and 0 bases at J, with 12 bases between. This CDR3 is built from 15 residues. Germline V gene sequence: CDR1 LNHDA, CDR2 SQIVND (reference sequence).

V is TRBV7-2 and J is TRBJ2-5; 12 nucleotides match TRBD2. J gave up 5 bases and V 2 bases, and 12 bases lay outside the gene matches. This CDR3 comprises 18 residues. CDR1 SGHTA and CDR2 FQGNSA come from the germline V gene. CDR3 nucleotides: TGTGCCAGCAGCTTACTCCTAGCGGGGGGGCCCTGGAGTGAGACCCAGTACTTC. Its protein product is CASSLLLAGGPWSETQYF.

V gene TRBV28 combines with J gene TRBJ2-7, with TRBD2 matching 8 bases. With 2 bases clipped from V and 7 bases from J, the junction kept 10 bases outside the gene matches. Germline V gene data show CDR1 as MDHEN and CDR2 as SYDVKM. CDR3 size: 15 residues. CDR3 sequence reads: CASSLSSAGAGEQYF. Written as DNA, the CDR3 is TGTGCCAGCAGTTTAAGCTCAGCGGGAGCTGGTGAGCAGTACTTC. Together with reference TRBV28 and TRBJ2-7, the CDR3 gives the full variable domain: DVKVTQSSRYLVKRTGEKVFLECVQDMDHENMFWYRQDPGLGLRLIYFSYDVKMKEKGDIPEGYSVSREKKERFSLILESASTNQTSMYLCASSLSSAGAGEQYFGPGTRLTVT.

The CDR3 DNA reads as TGTGCCAGCAGCCCCGGCAGGGGGCGGCGGTACGAGCAGTACGTC. Its translation is CASSPGRGRRYEQYV. The V gene is TRBV28, the J gene TRBJ2-7, with 8 bases fitting TRBD1. The V gene end was trimmed by 6 bases and the J gene end by 4 bases; junction bases not matched to a gene: 11. CDR3 size: 15 residues. The germline gives CDR1 MDHEN, CDR2 SYDVKM.

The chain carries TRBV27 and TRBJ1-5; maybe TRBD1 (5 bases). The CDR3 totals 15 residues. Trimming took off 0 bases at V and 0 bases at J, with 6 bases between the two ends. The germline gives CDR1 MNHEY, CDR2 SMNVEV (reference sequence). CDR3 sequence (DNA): TGTGCCAGCAGTTTATCCACAGGTAGCAATCAGCCCCAGCATTTT. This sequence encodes CASSLSTGSNQPQHF.

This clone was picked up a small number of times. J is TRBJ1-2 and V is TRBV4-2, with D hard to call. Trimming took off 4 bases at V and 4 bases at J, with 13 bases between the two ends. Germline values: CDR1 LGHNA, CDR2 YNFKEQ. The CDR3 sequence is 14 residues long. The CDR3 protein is CASSPRGSGYGYTF. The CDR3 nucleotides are TGTGCCAGCAGCCCTCGAGGGAGTGGCTATGGCTACACCTTC.

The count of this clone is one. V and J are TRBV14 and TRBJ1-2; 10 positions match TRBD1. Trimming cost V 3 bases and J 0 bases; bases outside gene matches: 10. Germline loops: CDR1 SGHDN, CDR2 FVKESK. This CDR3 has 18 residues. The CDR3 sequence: CASSHRDRGRYSNYGYTF. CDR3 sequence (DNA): TGTGCCAGCAGCCACAGGGACAGGGGACGCTATTCTAACTATGGCTACACCTTC.

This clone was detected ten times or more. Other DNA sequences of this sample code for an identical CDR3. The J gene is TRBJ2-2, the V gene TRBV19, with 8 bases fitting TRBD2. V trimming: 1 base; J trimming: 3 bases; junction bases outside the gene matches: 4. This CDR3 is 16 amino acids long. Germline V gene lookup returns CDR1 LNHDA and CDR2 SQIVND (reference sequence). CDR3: CASSIVPGGDTGELFF. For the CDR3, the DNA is TGTGCCAGTAGTATAGTTCCGGGAGGGGACACCGGGGAGCTGTTTTTT.

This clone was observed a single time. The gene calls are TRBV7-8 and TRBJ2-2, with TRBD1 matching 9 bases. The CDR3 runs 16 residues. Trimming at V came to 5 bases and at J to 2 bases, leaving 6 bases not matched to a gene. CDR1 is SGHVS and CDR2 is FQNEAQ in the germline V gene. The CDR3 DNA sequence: TGTGCCAGCAGCCGAGGGACAGGGCTCAACACCGGGGAGCTGTTTTTT. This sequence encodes CASSRGTGLNTGELFF. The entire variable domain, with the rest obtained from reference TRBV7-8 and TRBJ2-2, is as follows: GAGVSQSPRYKVAKRGQDVALRCDPISGHVSLFWYQQALGQGPEFLTYFQNEAQLDKSGLPSDRFFAERPEGSVSTLKIQRTQQEDSAVYLCASSRGTGLNTGELFFGEGSRLTVL.

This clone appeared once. DNA for the CDR3: TGTGCCAGCAGTGAAAGGGGACACACCTACGAGCAGTACGTC. Its translation is CASSERGHTYEQYV. V and J are TRBV6-1 and TRBJ2-7, with TRBD1 as a possible D gene (6 bases). V was pared by 2 bases and J by 2 bases, with 10 bases between. Germline V gives CDR1 MNHNS, CDR2 SASEGT. This CDR3 comprises 14 residues.

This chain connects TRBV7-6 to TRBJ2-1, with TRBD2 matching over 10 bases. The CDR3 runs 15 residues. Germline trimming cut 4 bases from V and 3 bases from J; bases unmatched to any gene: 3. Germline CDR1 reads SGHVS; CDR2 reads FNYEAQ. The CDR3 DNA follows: TGTGCCAGCAGCTATGGACTAGCGGTCTACAATGAGCAGTTCTTC. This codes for CASSYGLAVYNEQFF.

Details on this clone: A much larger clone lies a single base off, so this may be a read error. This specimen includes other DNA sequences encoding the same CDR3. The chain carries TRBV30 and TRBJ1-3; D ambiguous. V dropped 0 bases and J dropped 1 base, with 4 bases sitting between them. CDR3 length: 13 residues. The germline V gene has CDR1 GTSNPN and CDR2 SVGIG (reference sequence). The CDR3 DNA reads TGTGCCTGGAGTGTTAGTTCTGGAAACACCATATATTTT. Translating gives CAWSVSSGNTIYF.

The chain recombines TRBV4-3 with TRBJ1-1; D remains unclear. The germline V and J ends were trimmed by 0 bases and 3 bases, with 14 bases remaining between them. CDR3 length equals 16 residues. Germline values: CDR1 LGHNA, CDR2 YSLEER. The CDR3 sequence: CASSQDWRARHTEAFF. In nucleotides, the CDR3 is TGCGCCAGCAGCCAAGATTGGAGGGCCCGACACACTGAAGCTTTCTTT.

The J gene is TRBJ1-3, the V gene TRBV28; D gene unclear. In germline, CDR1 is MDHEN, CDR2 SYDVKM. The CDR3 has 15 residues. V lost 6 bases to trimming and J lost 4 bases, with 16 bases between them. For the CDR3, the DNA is TGTGCCAGCAGAGCCGACCTCGGGAGAGGAAACACCATATATTTT. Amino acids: CASRADLGRGNTIYF.

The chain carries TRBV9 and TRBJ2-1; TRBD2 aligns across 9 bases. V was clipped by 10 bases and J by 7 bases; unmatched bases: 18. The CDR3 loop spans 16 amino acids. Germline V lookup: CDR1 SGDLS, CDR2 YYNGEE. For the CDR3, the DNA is TGTGCCCGCCGCGTCGACGGCGGGGGGGGACCGAATGAGCAGTTCTTC. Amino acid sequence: CARRVDGGGGPNEQFF.

CDR3 amino acids: CASPLRTGGRYNEQFF. The CDR3, as DNA: TGTGCCAGCCCACTCCGGACAGGGGGCAGGTACAATGAGCAGTTCTTC. This sequence joins TRBV18 and TRBJ2-1, with 11 bases fitting TRBD1. The V gene end was trimmed by 8 bases and the J gene end by 4 bases; junction bases not matched to a gene: 10. Germline values: CDR1 KGHSH, CDR2 LQKENI. The CDR3 contains 16 residues.

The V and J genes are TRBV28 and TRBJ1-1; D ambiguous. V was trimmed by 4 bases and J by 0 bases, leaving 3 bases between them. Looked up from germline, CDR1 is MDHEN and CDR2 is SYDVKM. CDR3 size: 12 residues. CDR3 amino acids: CASSSVNTEAFF. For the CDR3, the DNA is TGTGCCAGCAGTTCTGTGAACACTGAAGCTTTCTTT.

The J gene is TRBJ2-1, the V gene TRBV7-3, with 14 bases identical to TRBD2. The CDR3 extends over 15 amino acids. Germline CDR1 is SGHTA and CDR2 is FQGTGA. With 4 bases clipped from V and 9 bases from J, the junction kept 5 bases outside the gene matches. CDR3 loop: CASSSGLAGVTEQFF. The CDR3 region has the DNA TGTGCCAGCAGCTCGGGACTAGCGGGAGTTACTGAGCAGTTCTTC.

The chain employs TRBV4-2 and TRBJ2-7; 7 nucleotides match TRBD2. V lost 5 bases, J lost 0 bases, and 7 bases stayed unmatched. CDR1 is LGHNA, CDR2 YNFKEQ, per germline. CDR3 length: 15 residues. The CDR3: CASSGLADSSYEQYF. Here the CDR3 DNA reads TGTGCCAGCAGCGGTCTAGCGGATAGCTCCTACGAGCAGTACTTC.

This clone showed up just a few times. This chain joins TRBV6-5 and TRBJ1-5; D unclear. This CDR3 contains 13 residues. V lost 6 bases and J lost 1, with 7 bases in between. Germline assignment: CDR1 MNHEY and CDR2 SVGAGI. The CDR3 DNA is TGTGCCAGCAGACGACTGAGCAATCAGCCCCAGCATTTT. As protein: CASRRLSNQPQHF.

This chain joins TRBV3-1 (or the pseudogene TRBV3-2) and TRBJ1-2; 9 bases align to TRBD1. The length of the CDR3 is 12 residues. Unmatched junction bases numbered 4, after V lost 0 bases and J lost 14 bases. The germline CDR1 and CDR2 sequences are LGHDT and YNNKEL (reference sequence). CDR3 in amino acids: CASSQEDRGRTF. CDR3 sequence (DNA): TGTGCCAGCAGCCAAGAGGACAGGGGAAGGACCTTC.

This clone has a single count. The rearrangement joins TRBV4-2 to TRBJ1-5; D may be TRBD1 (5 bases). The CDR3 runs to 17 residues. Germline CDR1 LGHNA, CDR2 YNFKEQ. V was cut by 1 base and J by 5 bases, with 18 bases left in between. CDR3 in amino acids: CASSQVVRGELYQPQHF. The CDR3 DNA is TGTGCCAGCAGCCAAGTAGTCCGGGGGGAGCTTTATCAGCCCCAGCATTTT.

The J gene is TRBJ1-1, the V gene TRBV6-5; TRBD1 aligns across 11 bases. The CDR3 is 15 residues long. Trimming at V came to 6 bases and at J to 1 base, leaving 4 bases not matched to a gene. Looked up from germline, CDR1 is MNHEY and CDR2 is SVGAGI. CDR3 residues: CASRRDRGANTEAFF. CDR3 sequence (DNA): TGTGCCAGCAGGAGGGACAGGGGGGCGAACACTGAAGCTTTCTTT.

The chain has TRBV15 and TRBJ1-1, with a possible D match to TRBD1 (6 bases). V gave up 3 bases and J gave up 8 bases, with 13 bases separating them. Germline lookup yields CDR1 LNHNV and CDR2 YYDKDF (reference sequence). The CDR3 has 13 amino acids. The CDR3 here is CATSSGVDREAFF. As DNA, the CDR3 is TGTGCCACCAGCAGCGGGGTAGACAGGGAAGCTTTCTTT. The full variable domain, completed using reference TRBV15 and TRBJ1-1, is DAMVIQNPRYQVTQFGKPVTLSCSQTLNHNVMYWYQQKSSQAPKLLFHYYDKDFNNEADTPDNFQSRRPNTSFCFLDIRSPGLGDTAMYLCATSSGVDREAFFGQGTRLTVV.

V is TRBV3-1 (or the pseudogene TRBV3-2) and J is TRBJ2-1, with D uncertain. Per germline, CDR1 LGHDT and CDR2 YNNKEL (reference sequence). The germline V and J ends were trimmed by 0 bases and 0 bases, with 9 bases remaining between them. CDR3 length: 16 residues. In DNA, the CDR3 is TGTGCCAGCAGCCAAGATTTAAGCGTCTCCTACAATGAGCAGTTCTTC. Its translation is CASSQDLSVSYNEQFF.